A selection of T cell receptor beta chains follows, all from one sample in a study of T cell changes during pregnancy in multiple sclerosis. Clones were sequenced by immunoSEQ multiplex PCR, and TCRdb holds only the in-frame ones, with some missing. The sample consists of more than 90,000 clones, over 80% of them appearing once. The material was peripheral blood, obtained after pregnancy. Receptors originate from a female donor with multiple sclerosis, enrolled in a pregnancy study. CDR3s leave out the opening cysteine and the closing phenylalanine or tryptophan.

J gene: TRBJ1-1; V gene: TRBV19; CDR3 protein: ASSMGSGGGGYAEAF
J gene: TRBJ2-2; V gene: TRBV19; CDR3 protein: AGQINTGELF
J gene: TRBJ2-3; V gene: TRBV6-6; CDR3 protein: ASSYGTGGADTQY
J gene: TRBJ2-4; V gene: TRBV12-5; CDR3 protein: ASAGTVNIQY
J gene: TRBJ2-7; V gene: TRBV28; CDR3 protein: ASFTQRWTEQY
J gene: TRBJ1-1; V gene: TRBV7-9; CDR3 protein: ASSPGTGKNTEAF
J gene: TRBJ1-2; V gene: TRBV27; CDR3 protein: ASSLVRAPNYGYT
J gene: TRBJ1-2; V gene: TRBV7-8; CDR3 protein: ASSFSAGGGYGYT
J gene: TRBJ2-2; V gene: TRBV4-3; CDR3 protein: ASSQDEYTGELF
J gene: TRBJ1-5; V gene: TRBV30; CDR3 protein: AWSAVANQPQH
J gene: TRBJ1-1; V gene: TRBV30; CDR3 protein: AWSDRVYTEAF
J gene: TRBJ1-1; V gene: TRBV11-3; CDR3 protein: ASSSGTGEAF
J gene: TRBJ2-5; V gene: TRBV18; CDR3 protein: ASSPPDRETQY
J gene: TRBJ2-7; V gene: TRBV5-1; CDR3 protein: ASSLGTSGPSYEQY
J gene: TRBJ1-1; V gene: TRBV29-1; CDR3 protein: SVEGARGTEAF
J gene: TRBJ2-1; V gene: TRBV7-2; CDR3 protein: ASSLAPPVAGLQVEQF
J gene: TRBJ2-5; V gene: TRBV18; CDR3 protein: ASSPGTGRETQY
J gene: TRBJ2-3; V gene: TRBV6-5; CDR3 protein: ASSYRGRGGTDTQY
J gene: TRBJ2-5; V gene: TRBV19; CDR3 protein: ASTIACGTQY
J gene: TRBJ1-3; V gene: TRBV19; CDR3 protein: ASTITARSGNTIY
J gene: TRBJ2-1; V gene: TRBV13; CDR3 protein: ASSPGTSYNEQF
J gene: TRBJ1-4; V gene: TRBV30; CDR3 protein: AWSGLVNEKLF
J gene: TRBJ2-3; V gene: TRBV5-6; CDR3 protein: ASSLSGRTTDTQY
J gene: TRBJ1-1; V gene: TRBV11-2; CDR3 protein: ASSFQGAANTEAF
J gene: TRBJ2-1; V gene: TRBV4-1; CDR3 protein: ASSQSSVEEQF
J gene: TRBJ1-3; V gene: TRBV2; CDR3 protein: ATKSPYSSGNTIY
J gene: TRBJ1-1; V gene: TRBV10-3; CDR3 protein: AITPGGNTEAF
J gene: TRBJ2-7; V gene: TRBV7-8; CDR3 protein: ASSQQGITYEQY
J gene: TRBJ1-2; V gene: TRBV30; CDR3 protein: AWIRGGYGYT
J gene: TRBJ2-7; V gene: TRBV29-1; CDR3 protein: SGLSGNYEQY
J gene: TRBJ2-7; V gene: TRBV4-1; CDR3 protein: ASSQDTTGGTYEQY
J gene: TRBJ2-4; V gene: TRBV6-4; CDR3 protein: ASSPTRGGVAKNIQY
J gene: TRBJ1-3; V gene: TRBV5-1; CDR3 protein: ASSPRVTSGNTIY
J gene: TRBJ1-1; V gene: TRBV29-1; CDR3 protein: SVALRVGNTEAF
J gene: TRBJ2-6; V gene: TRBV18; CDR3 protein: ASSPQGAGANVLT
J gene: TRBJ2-5; V gene: TRBV10-2; CDR3 protein: ATFSGGAAETQY
J gene: TRBJ2-4; V gene: TRBV6-1; CDR3 protein: ASSARSLAGGGIQY
J gene: TRBJ1-2; V gene: TRBV7-6; CDR3 protein: ASSFPFDRNYGYT
J gene: TRBJ1-2; V gene: TRBV18; CDR3 protein: ASSRQQSNYGYT